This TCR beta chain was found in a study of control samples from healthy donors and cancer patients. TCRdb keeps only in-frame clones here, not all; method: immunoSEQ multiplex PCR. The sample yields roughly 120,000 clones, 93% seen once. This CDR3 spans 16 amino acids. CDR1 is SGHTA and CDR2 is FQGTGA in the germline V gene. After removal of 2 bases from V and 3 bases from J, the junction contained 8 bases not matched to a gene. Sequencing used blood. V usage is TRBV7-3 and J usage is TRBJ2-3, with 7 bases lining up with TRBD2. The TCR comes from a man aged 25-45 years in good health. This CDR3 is CASSLFRDYRTDTQYF. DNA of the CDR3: TGTGCCAGCAGCTTATTTCGGGACTACAGAACAGATACGCAGTATTTT.